A single sample is the source of the 30 T cell receptor beta chains below, sequenced in a study of neoadjuvant nivolumab and ipilimumab in lung cancer. The repertoire was sequenced with immunoSEQ multiplex PCR; TCRdb's copy has only in-frame clones and lacks some. In the table there are approximately 23,000 clones, roughly 84% of which are singletons. The sequenced sample was peripheral blood, obtained before neoadjuvant nivolumab, alone or with ipilimumab. These receptors were obtained from an adult with non-small cell lung cancer.

The J gene is TRBJ1-5, the V gene TRBV7-9, with D possibly TRBD1 on 5 matching bases. Trimming cost V 7 bases and J 7 bases, with 11 bases left between them. Germline V gene lookup returns CDR1 SEHNR and CDR2 FQNEAQ (reference sequence). The CDR3 is made up of 12 amino acids. DNA for the CDR3: TGTGCCAGCACCTTGGGGGAACAGCCCCAGCATTTT. Its translation: CASTLGEQPQHF.

CDR3 region: CAWSVPVIGYTF. The CDR3 region has the DNA TGTGCCTGGAGTGTACCGGTCATCGGCTACACCTTC. This chain uses TRBV30 with TRBJ1-2; no firm D call. Germline-derived CDR1 and CDR2 are GTSNPN and SVGIG (reference sequence). The V end lost 0 bases, the J end lost 8 bases, and 10 bases lay between the germline ends. CDR3 length: 12 amino acids.

This clone has a single count. The rearrangement joins TRBV7-9 to TRBJ2-1; TRBD1 agrees at 10 bases. Trimming removed 9 bases from V and 3 bases from J; junction bases left unmatched: 11. The CDR3 extends over 16 amino acids. Germline values: CDR1 SEHNR, CDR2 FQNEAQ (reference sequence). CDR3 loop: CASSEGQGMIYNEQFF. In DNA form, the CDR3 reads TGTGCCAGTTCCGAGGGACAGGGGATGATCTACAATGAGCAGTTCTTC.

The gene calls are TRBV7-9 and TRBJ2-5, with 7 bases aligning to TRBD1. Trimming cost V 1 base and J 5 bases; bases outside gene matches: 4. Germline V lookup: CDR1 SEHNR, CDR2 FQNEAQ (reference sequence). This CDR3 has 14 amino acids. CDR3 region: CASSLVGGGETQYF. CDR3 bases: TGTGCCAGCAGCTTAGTAGGGGGCGGGGAGACCCAGTACTTC.

The chain carries TRBV6-5 and TRBJ2-1, with D hard to call. The germline CDR1 and CDR2 sequences are MNHEY and SVGAGI. The CDR3 totals 16 residues. The V and J ends lost 2 bases and 0 bases respectively, with 11 bases between them. CDR3 amino acids: CASSYLASISYNEQFF. In DNA, the CDR3 is TGTGCCAGCAGTTACCTTGCGAGCATCTCCTACAATGAGCAGTTCTTC.

This clone showed up just once. The chain joins TRBV7-2 to TRBJ1-5; maybe TRBD1 (6 bases). Trimming shortened V by 4 bases and J by 7 bases, and 17 bases separated the two germline ends. The CDR3 is made up of 15 amino acids. CDR1 and CDR2 from the germline V gene are SGHTA and FQGNSA. For the CDR3, the DNA is TGTGCCAGCAGCTCCGACAGGAGCCCCGAGCAGCCCCAGCATTTT. Residues: CASSSDRSPEQPQHF.

CDR3 bases: TGTGCCAGCAGCCGGGGGGACCAAGAGACCCAGTACTTC. Encoded protein: CASSRGDQETQYF. The rearrangement links TRBV7-3 to TRBJ2-5; TRBD2 aligns across 7 bases. The CDR3 consists of 13 residues. Germline V CDR1 and CDR2: SGHTA, FQGTGA. Trimming at V came to 5 bases and at J to 0 bases, leaving 0 bases not matched to a gene.

The chain employs TRBV18 and TRBJ1-1; D is uncertain. In germline, CDR1 is KGHSH, CDR2 LQKENI. The CDR3 length is 15 residues. The V end lost 3 bases, the J end lost 2 bases, and 13 bases lay between the germline ends. The CDR3 DNA is TGTGCCAGCTCACCGCGGGTAGGTGAAAACACTGAAGCTTTCTTT. This sequence encodes CASSPRVGENTEAFF.

The J gene is TRBJ1-4, the V gene TRBV29-1; no reliable D call. The ends were cut back, 5 bases at V and 6 bases at J, with 16 bases in the middle. The CDR3 length is 14 residues. Per germline, CDR1 SQVTM and CDR2 ANQGSEA. The CDR3 region has the DNA TGCAGCGTTCAGGACCCCACCAGAGATGAAAAACTGTTTTTT. The encoded protein is CSVQDPTRDEKLFF.

J is TRBJ1-2 and V is TRBV7-3; D might be TRBD1 (6 bases). CDR3 length equals 13 residues. Trimming cost V 0 bases and J 4 bases, with 6 bases left between them. Germline-derived CDR1 and CDR2 are SGHTA and FQGTGA. The CDR3 DNA is TGTGCCAGCAGCTTAACAGGGGGCTATGGCTACACCTTC. The encoded protein is CASSLTGGYGYTF.

This chain uses TRBV9 with TRBJ2-3; D perhaps matches TRBD2 (5 bases). CDR3 length: 15 residues. CDR1 and CDR2 from the germline V gene are SGDLS and YYNGEE. Trimming shortened V by 0 bases and J by 6 bases, and 14 bases separated the two germline ends. This CDR3 is CASSVATGRTDTQYF. The CDR3 DNA reads TGTGCCAGCAGCGTAGCTACGGGGAGAACCGATACGCAGTATTTT.

The V gene is TRBV7-2, the J gene TRBJ1-2; no clear D. Trimming left V 1 base short and J 3 bases short, with 6 bases between. CDR1 is SGHTA, CDR2 FQGNSA, per germline. This CDR3 has 13 amino acids. CDR3 in DNA: TGTGCCAGCAGCTTAGATCCCGACTATGGCTACACCTTC. It codes for CASSLDPDYGYTF.

The rearrangement uses TRBV2 and TRBJ2-7; 9 bases are a match to TRBD1. Looked up from germline, CDR1 is SNHLY and CDR2 is FYNNEI. After removal of 7 bases from V and 1 base from J, the junction contained 5 bases not matched to a gene. The CDR3 has 14 amino acids. The CDR3 coding sequence is TGTGCCAGCAAGGGAGGGACAGGGTCCTACGAGCAGTACTTC. Protein: CASKGGTGSYEQYF. Full variable domain (remainder filled in from reference TRBV2 and TRBJ2-7): EPEVTQTPSHQVTQMGQEVILRCVPISNHLYFYWYRQILGQKVEFLVSFYNNEISEKSEIFDDQFSVERPDGSNFTLKIRSTKLEDSAMYFCASKGGTGSYEQYFGPGTRLTVT.

This chain uses TRBV2 with TRBJ2-7; 9 bases line up with TRBD1. There are 15 residues in the CDR3. Trimming cost V 3 bases and J 5 bases; bases outside gene matches: 8. The germline CDR1 and CDR2 sequences are SNHLY and FYNNEI. Here the CDR3 reads CASSDPGQGYDEQYF. The CDR3 DNA reads TGTGCCAGCAGTGACCCAGGACAGGGGTACGACGAGCAGTACTTC.

This chain uses TRBV5-1 with TRBJ2-1; D is uncertain. This CDR3 is built from 13 residues. The germline gives CDR1 SGHRS, CDR2 YFSETQ. Trimming took off 4 bases at V and 9 bases at J, with 14 bases between the two ends. The CDR3 reads CASSPGPESEQFF. The CDR3 DNA reads as TGCGCCAGCAGCCCCGGCCCAGAGAGTGAGCAGTTCTTC. Combining the CDR3 with reference TRBV5-1 and TRBJ2-1 gives the whole variable domain KAGVTQTPRYLIKTRGQQVTLSCSPISGHRSVSWYQQTPGQGLQFLFEYFSETQRNKGNFPGRFSGRQFSNSRSEMNVSTLELGDSALYLCASSPGPESEQFFGPGTRLTVL.

This chain links TRBV5-1 with TRBJ2-7; D possibly corresponds to TRBD2 (6 bases). In germline, CDR1 is SGHRS, CDR2 YFSETQ. The V gene lost 2 bases and the J gene lost 3 bases, with 9 bases spanning the gap. This CDR3 comprises 13 residues. In DNA, the CDR3 is TGCGCCAGCAGCTTCTCGGGGGTCTACGAGCAGTACTTC. It encodes CASSFSGVYEQYF. The full variable domain, with the rest looked up from reference TRBV5-1 and TRBJ2-7, is KAGVTQTPRYLIKTRGQQVTLSCSPISGHRSVSWYQQTPGQGLQFLFEYFSETQRNKGNFPGRFSGRQFSNSRSEMNVSTLELGDSALYLCASSFSGVYEQYFGPGTRLTVT.

The rearrangement uses TRBV14 and TRBJ1-5, with D perhaps matching TRBD1 (5 bases). This CDR3 has 16 amino acids. The germline V gene has CDR1 SGHDN and CDR2 FVKESK. V was clipped by 3 bases and J by 3 bases, with 15 bases between them. DNA of the CDR3: TGTGCCAGCAGCCACAACCGGGACGGCCTCAATCAGCCCCAGCATTTT. Translation: CASSHNRDGLNQPQHF.

This clone was seen just once. The genes are TRBV5-5 and TRBJ2-2; D is ambiguous. From germline, CDR1 is SGHKS and CDR2 YYEKEE (reference sequence). This CDR3 contains 13 residues. V lost 4 bases and J lost 6, with 10 bases in between. CDR3 region: CASSRNGAGELFF. The CDR3 bases are TGTGCCAGCAGCCGAAACGGCGCCGGGGAGCTGTTTTTT. The entire variable domain, with the rest obtained from reference TRBV5-5 and TRBJ2-2, is as follows: DAGVTQSPTHLIKTRGQQVTLRCSPISGHKSVSWYQQVLGQGPQFIFQYYEKEERGRGNFPDRFSARQFPNYSSELNVNALLLGDSALYLCASSRNGAGELFFGEGSRLTVL.

Only a few counts were recorded for this clone. The chain employs TRBV6-5 and TRBJ2-2; 9 nucleotides match TRBD1. Per the germline V gene, CDR1 is MNHEY and CDR2 is SVGAGI. The V and J ends lost 2 bases and 3 bases, in that order; junction bases with no gene match: 4. The CDR3 consists of 16 residues. CDR3 sequence reads: CASSYAGQGYTGELFF. Written as DNA, the CDR3 is TGTGCCAGCAGTTACGCGGGACAGGGTTACACCGGGGAGCTGTTTTTT.

This chain connects TRBV5-1 to TRBJ2-2; 7 bases match TRBD2. The CDR3 loop spans 16 amino acids. Trimming at V came to 0 bases and at J to 1 base, leaving 3 bases not matched to a gene. Germline V gives CDR1 SGHRS, CDR2 YFSETQ. The CDR3 spells CASSLVASGNTGELFF. The CDR3 nucleotides read TGCGCCAGCAGCTTGGTGGCTAGCGGGAACACCGGGGAGCTGTTTTTT.

The rearrangement uses TRBV28 and TRBJ1-5; TRBD1 matches 8 bases. The germline V gene encodes CDR1 MDHEN and CDR2 SYDVKM. Losses at the gene ends were 4 bases for V and 6 bases for J; bases not matched to a gene: 11. There are 16 residues in the CDR3. CDR3 region: CASSSPDRGDSQPQHF. The DNA of the CDR3 is TGTGCCAGCAGTTCACCCGACAGGGGCGATTCTCAGCCCCAGCATTTT.

This clone was recorded only once. The chain uses TRBV30 and TRBJ2-3; 8 bases are a match to TRBD2. The CDR3 sequence is 14 residues long. With V trimmed by 3 bases and J by 3 bases, 5 bases remained unmatched. Germline CDR1 reads GTSNPN; CDR2 reads SVGIG (reference sequence). DNA of the CDR3: TGTGCCTGGAGCAGCGGGAGAGGTACAGATACGCAGTATTTT. Protein: CAWSSGRGTDTQYF.

The CDR3 DNA reads as TGTGCCACCCCCAGGACAGGACGTTTTGAAAAACTGTTTTTT. As protein: CATPRTGRFEKLFF. The chain employs TRBV9 and TRBJ1-4; TRBD1 matches 7 bases. The CDR3 is 14 amino acids. Trimming removed 9 bases from V and 7 bases from J; junction bases left unmatched: 12. Germline CDR1 reads SGDLS; CDR2 reads YYNGEE. Drawing the rest from reference TRBV9 and TRBJ1-4, the complete variable domain is DSGVTQTPKHLITATGQRVTLRCSPRSGDLSVYWYQQSLDQGLQFLIQYYNGEERAKGNILERFSAQQFPDLHSELNLSSLELGDSALYFCATPRTGRFEKLFFGSGTQLSVL.

The table lists this clone with a count of one. CDR3 bases: TGTGCCAGCAGCGCCCGTGGGAGGGGGGCTAAGGGAGACGAGCAGTACTTC. It encodes CASSARGRGAKGDEQYF. The V gene is TRBV9, the J gene TRBJ2-7; D may be TRBD2 (7 bases). This CDR3 has 17 residues. V was trimmed by 3 bases and J by 5 bases, leaving 24 bases between them. Germline CDR1 is SGDLS and CDR2 is YYNGEE.

V and J are TRBV6-5 and TRBJ1-1; 9 positions agree with TRBD1. This CDR3 contains 15 residues. The V segment lost 5 bases and the J segment 3 bases; nucleotides outside the gene matches: 7. Germline CDR1 is MNHEY and CDR2 is SVGAGI. CDR3 sequence reads: CASSRKTGGHTEAFF. For the CDR3, the DNA is TGTGCCAGCAGTCGAAAGACAGGGGGGCACACTGAAGCTTTCTTT.

In this sample, this clone turned up once. The chain has TRBV5-5 and TRBJ1-4, with 7 nucleotides matching TRBD1. Germline V lookup: CDR1 SGHKS, CDR2 YYEKEE (reference sequence). V shed 4 bases, J shed 0 bases, and the junction held 6 bases outside the gene matches. The CDR3 is 16 amino acids. CDR3 in amino acids: CASSKYGTATNEKLFF. CDR3 sequence (DNA): TGTGCCAGCAGCAAGTACGGGACAGCAACTAATGAAAAACTGTTTTTT.

This chain joins TRBV6-1 and TRBJ1-1; D is unresolved. Germline V gene sequence: CDR1 MNHNS, CDR2 SASEGT. CDR3 length: 12 residues. V lost 8 bases and J 1 base, leaving 8 bases between the germline ends. This CDR3 is CASRTANTEAFF. CDR3 coding DNA: TGTGCCAGCCGGACTGCGAACACTGAAGCTTTCTTT.

The rearrangement joins TRBV10-2 to TRBJ2-7; 9 bases are shared with TRBD2. Germline CDR1 reads WSHSY; CDR2 reads SAAADI. The trim removed 11 bases at V and 5 bases at J, leaving 19 bases unmatched. This CDR3 is 16 amino acids long. In DNA form, the CDR3 reads TGCGCCGCCAGCAGCGAGCGGGAGGTTCTGGGGGACGAGCAGTACTTC. It translates to CAASSEREVLGDEQYF.

The chain couples TRBV30 to TRBJ2-7, with 8 bases matching TRBD1. CDR3 size: 13 residues. With V trimmed by 5 bases and J by 0 bases, 3 bases remained unmatched. Germline V CDR1 and CDR2: GTSNPN, SVGIG (reference sequence). The DNA for the CDR3 is TGTGCCTGGTCGGGACAGGACTCCTACGAGCAGTACTTC. Residues: CAWSGQDSYEQYF.

The J gene is TRBJ2-7, the V gene TRBV9; TRBD1 agrees at 11 bases. This CDR3 comprises 17 residues. Per germline, CDR1 SGDLS and CDR2 YYNGEE. Germline trimming cut 3 bases from V and 1 base from J; bases unmatched to any gene: 9. The CDR3 DNA is TGTGCCAGCAGCGAATCCCGGACAGGGGGCGAGTCCTACGAGCAGTACTTC. Encoded protein: CASSESRTGGESYEQYF.